This TCR beta chain was sequenced for a study of shared clonotypes between healthy human individuals. The count of this clone is one. V gave up 8 bases and J gave up 2 bases, with 16 bases separating them. Germline V gene data show CDR1 as MNHNY and CDR2 as SVGAGI (reference sequence). This CDR3 region has 14 residues. Genomic DNA of every subset was divided equally among multiple immunoSEQ plates. Sequenced by immunoSEQ multiplex PCR; TCRdb stores in-frame clones only, minus some. The table lists under 1,100,000 clones, around 74% of them singletons. Sequences were obtained from memory CD4+ T cells sorted from blood. Subset: CD45RA-negative fraction. The TCR comes from a man aged 18 to 29 in good health. The V and J genes are TRBV6-6 and TRBJ2-7; D remains unclear. CDR3 region: CASYFPGSPYEQYF. CDR3 in DNA: TGTGCCAGCTACTTTCCCGGTTCCCCCTACGAGCAGTACTTC.